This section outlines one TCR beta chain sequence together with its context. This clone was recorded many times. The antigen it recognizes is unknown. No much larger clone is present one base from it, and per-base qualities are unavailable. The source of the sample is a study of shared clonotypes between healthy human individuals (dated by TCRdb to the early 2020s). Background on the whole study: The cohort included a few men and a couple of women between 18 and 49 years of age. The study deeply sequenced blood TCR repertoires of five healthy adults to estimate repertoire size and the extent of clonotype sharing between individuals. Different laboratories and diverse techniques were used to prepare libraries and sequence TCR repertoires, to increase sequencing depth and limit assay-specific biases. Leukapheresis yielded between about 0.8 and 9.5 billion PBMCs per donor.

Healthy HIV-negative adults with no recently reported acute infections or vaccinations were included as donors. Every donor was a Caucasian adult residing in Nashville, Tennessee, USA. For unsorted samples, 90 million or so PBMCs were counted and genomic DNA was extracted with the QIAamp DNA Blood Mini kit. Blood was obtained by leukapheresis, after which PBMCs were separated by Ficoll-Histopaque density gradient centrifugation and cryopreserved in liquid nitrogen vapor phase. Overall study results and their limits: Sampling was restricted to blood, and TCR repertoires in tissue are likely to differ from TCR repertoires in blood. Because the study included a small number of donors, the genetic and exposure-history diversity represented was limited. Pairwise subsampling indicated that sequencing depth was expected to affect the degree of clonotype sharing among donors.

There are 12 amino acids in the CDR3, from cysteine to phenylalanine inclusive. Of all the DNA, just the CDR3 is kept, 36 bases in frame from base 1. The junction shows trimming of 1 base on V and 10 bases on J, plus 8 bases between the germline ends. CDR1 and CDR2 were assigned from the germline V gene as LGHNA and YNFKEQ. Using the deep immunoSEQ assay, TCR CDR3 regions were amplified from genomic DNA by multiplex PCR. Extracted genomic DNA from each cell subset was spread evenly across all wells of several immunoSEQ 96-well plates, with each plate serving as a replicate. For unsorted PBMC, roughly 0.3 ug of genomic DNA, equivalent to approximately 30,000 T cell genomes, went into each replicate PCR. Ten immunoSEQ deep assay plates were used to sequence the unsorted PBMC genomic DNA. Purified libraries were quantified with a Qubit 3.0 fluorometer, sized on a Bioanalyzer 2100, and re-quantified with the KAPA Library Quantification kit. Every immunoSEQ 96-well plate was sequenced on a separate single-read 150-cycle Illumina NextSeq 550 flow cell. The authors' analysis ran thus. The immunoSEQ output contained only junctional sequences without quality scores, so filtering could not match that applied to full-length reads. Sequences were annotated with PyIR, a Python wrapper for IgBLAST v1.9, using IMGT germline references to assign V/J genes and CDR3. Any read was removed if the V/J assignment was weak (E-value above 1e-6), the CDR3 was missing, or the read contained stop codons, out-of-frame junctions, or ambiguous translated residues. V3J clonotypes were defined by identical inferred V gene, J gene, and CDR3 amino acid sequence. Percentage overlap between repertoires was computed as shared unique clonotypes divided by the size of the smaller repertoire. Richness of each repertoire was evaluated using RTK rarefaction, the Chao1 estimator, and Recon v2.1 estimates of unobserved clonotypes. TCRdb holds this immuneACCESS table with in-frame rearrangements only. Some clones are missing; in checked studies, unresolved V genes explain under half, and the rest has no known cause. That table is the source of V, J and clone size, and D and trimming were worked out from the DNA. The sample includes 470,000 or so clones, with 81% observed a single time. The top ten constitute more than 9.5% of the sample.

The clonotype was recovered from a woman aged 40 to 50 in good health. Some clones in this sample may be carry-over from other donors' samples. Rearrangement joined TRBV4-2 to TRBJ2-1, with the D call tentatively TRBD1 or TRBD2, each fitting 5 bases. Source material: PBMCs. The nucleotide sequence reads TGTGCCAGCAGCCAAGTGGGGGAAGAGCAGTTCTTC. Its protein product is CASSQVGEEQFF.